This T cell receptor (beta chain) was recorded in a study of blood T cell repertoires in COVID-19. About the research overall: Sites in the United States, Italy and Spain provided acute and convalescent COVID-19 samples. From T cells, B-cell-depleted T cells, or PBMCs came the material, which was cDNA or gDNA.

Per the study methods: From reference gene primer amplification, estimates of nucleated cell counts were derived. The repertoire was sequenced with immunoSEQ multiplex PCR; TCRdb's copy has only in-frame clones and lacks some. That table furnishes V, J and clone size, whereas the DNA furnished D and trimming. This table holds 150,000 or so clones, about 80% found once. Per the germline V gene, CDR1 is MNHEY and CDR2 is SMNVEV (reference sequence). The V end was cut by 2 bases, the J end by 4 bases, with 12 bases between. The CDR3 length is 15 residues. This TCR was recovered from a woman aged 55 to 70 with acute or convalescent COVID-19. The gene calls are TRBV27 and TRBJ2-1; D uncertain. Sequenced input: peripheral blood. CDR3 bases: TGTGCCAGCAGTTTAGGCGAGGAACTATACAATGAGCAGTTCTTC. Translated: CASSLGEELYNEQFF.